These T cell receptor beta chains were read from a single sample in a study of Ad26.COV2.S vaccination and SARS-CoV-2 variants. Assay used: immunoSEQ multiplex PCR; TCRdb lists only in-frame clones, some missing. This sample has a few hundred thousand clones, with 89% found just once. The sequencing used peripheral blood, collected in a trial of Ad26.COV2.S vaccine versus placebo. These receptors originate from a person between 18 and 60 years old who received the Ad26.COV2.S COVID-19 vaccine or a placebo. Each CDR3 is given with its conserved first and last residue. The D gene is left open where the match is weak. The size field is filled for only some rows; it gives once, few, many or a size class.

abundance,d_gene,j_gene,v_gene,CDR3aa,CDR3nt
NA,NA,TRBJ1-5,TRBV2,CASSERLSGQPQHF,TGTGCCAGCAGTGAACGGTTGTCCGGTCAGCCCCAGCATTTT
NA,NA,TRBJ2-7,TRBV5-1,CASSLGLGVRYEQYF,TGCGCCAGCAGCTTGGGCCTCGGGGTTAGGTACGAGCAGTACTTC
NA,NA,TRBJ2-5,TRBV7-9,CASGGETQYF,TGTGCCAGCGGGGGTGAGACCCAGTACTTC
NA,NA,TRBJ1-3,TRBV15,CATSRVGDRRTGNTIYF,TGTGCCACCAGCAGAGTGGGGGACCGCCGCACTGGAAACACCATATATTTT
NA,NA,TRBJ2-3,TRBV27,CASSSGGGGTDTQYF,TGTGCCAGCAGCTCAGGGGGAGGCGGGACAGATACGCAGTATTTT
NA,NA,TRBJ2-7,TRBV28,CASSLASRADEQYF,TGTGCCAGCAGTTTAGCCTCGAGGGCAGACGAGCAGTACTTC
NA,NA,TRBJ2-1,TRBV10-1,CASSVFRDNEQFF,TGCGCCAGCAGCGTATTCAGGGACAATGAGCAGTTCTTC
NA,NA,TRBJ2-3,TRBV12-3/TRBV12-4,CASSRRSLDTQYF,TGTGCCAGCAGCCGGAGGAGTCTGGATACGCAGTATTTT
NA,TRBD2,TRBJ2-1,TRBV6-6,CASSWGTSGRPNEQFF,TGTGCCAGCAGTTGGGGGACTAGCGGGAGACCGAATGAGCAGTTCTTC
NA,TRBD1,TRBJ1-6,TRBV28,CASSLSDRGNSPLHF,TGTGCCAGCAGTTTATCAGACAGGGGGAATTCACCCCTCCACTTT
NA,NA,TRBJ1-4,TRBV7-9,CASSLGVRGEGEKLFF,TGTGCCAGCAGCTTAGGTGTTAGAGGGGAAGGAGAAAAACTGTTTTTT
few,NA,TRBJ1-2,TRBV9,CASSVGQGAGTF,NA
NA,TRBD1,TRBJ1-4,TRBV5-4,CASSQNAGGLNEKLFF,TGTGCCAGCAGCCAGAACGCAGGGGGTCTTAATGAAAAACTGTTTTTT
NA,NA,TRBJ2-1,TRBV13,CASSHKEVFWSSYNEQFF,TGTGCCAGCAGCCACAAGGAGGTTTTCTGGAGCTCCTACAATGAGCAGTTCTTC
NA,TRBD2,TRBJ2-1,TRBV13,CASSLAGDHYNEQFF,TGTGCCAGCAGCTTGGCGGGAGACCACTACAATGAGCAGTTCTTC
NA,NA,TRBJ1-4,TRBV30,CAWSVPGNEKLFF,TGTGCCTGGAGTGTACCGGGAAATGAAAAACTGTTTTTT
NA,TRBD1,TRBJ2-7,TRBV6-1,CASSEWGQNYEQYF,TGTGCCAGCAGTGAGTGGGGACAGAATTACGAGCAGTACTTC
NA,NA,TRBJ1-1,TRBV28,CVATRENTEAFF,TGTGTGGCAACCCGGGAGAACACTGAAGCTTTCTTT
NA,NA,TRBJ2-5,TRBV9,CASSPREETQYF,TGTGCCAGCAGCCCCAGAGAAGAGACCCAGTACTTC
NA,NA,TRBJ2-5,TRBV4-1,CASSQDTRPPLQETQYF,TGCGCCAGCAGCCAAGATACTAGACCGCCTTTGCAAGAGACCCAGTACTTC
NA,NA,TRBJ2-2,TRBV5-1,CASSFGGNTGELFF,TGCGCCAGCAGCTTCGGGGGCAACACCGGGGAGCTGTTTTTT
NA,NA,TRBJ1-1,TRBV5-6,CASSFLGGATEAFF,TGTGCCAGCAGCTTTTTGGGAGGGGCCACTGAAGCTTTCTTT
NA,NA,TRBJ1-5,TRBV2,CASSEARGAGQPQHF,TGTGCCAGCAGTGAAGCGCGAGGGGCGGGACAGCCCCAGCATTTT
NA,NA,TRBJ2-3,TRBV9,CASSLRQGITTDTQYF,TGTGCCAGCAGCCTCCGGCAGGGGATAACGACAGATACGCAGTATTTT
NA,TRBD1,TRBJ2-7,TRBV10-3,CAARGTETYEQYF,TGTGCCGCCAGAGGGACAGAGACCTACGAGCAGTACTTC
NA,TRBD2,TRBJ2-7,TRBV27,CASSPGGRSGAYEQYF,TGTGCCAGCAGTCCCGGAGGGCGAAGCGGGGCCTACGAGCAGTACTTC
NA,NA,TRBJ1-1,TRBV4-2,CASSQAEPGEERTEAFF,TGTGCCAGCAGCCAAGCTGAACCGGGGGAAGAAAGGACTGAAGCTTTCTTT
NA,TRBD2,TRBJ2-1,TRBV24-1,CATSTRSGRAFGQFF,TGTGCCACCAGTACCCGTAGCGGGAGGGCCTTTGGGCAGTTCTTC
medium-sized,NA,TRBJ1-6,TRBV11-3,CASSNRLRVSLHF,TGTGCCAGCAGCAATCGGTTACGTGTTTCCCTCCACTTT
NA,NA,TRBJ1-4,TRBV3-1/TRBV3-2,CASSQGLAASNEKLFF,TGTGCCAGCAGCCAAGGTCTGGCAGCCTCTAATGAAAAACTGTTTTTT
few,NA,TRBJ2-3,TRBV29-1,CSSRTGTSTDTQYF,TGCAGCTCACGGACGGGGACCAGCACAGATACGCAGTATTTT
NA,TRBD2,TRBJ2-3,TRBV19,CASSKPAGGPDTQYF,TGTGCCAGTAGTAAGCCAGCGGGAGGGCCAGATACGCAGTATTTT
NA,NA,TRBJ2-7,TRBV12-5,CASGLWGYEQYF,TGTGCTAGTGGTTTGTGGGGATACGAGCAGTACTTC
once,NA,TRBJ2-4,TRBV11-2,CASTPSVRNIQYF,TGTGCCAGCACCCCTAGCGTGCGGAACATTCAGTACTTC
NA,NA,TRBJ2-3,TRBV5-5,CASSSRTIADTQYF,TGTGCCAGCAGCTCCCGGACCATCGCGGATACGCAGTATTTT
NA,NA,TRBJ2-1,TRBV4-2,CVSSQVRAGLGTGVNNEQFF,TGTGTCAGCAGCCAAGTCAGGGCGGGCCTAGGGACGGGGGTAAACAATGAGCAGTTCTTC
NA,NA,TRBJ2-7,TRBV7-9,CASSLDGEQYF,TGTGCCAGCAGCTTAGACGGTGAGCAGTACTTC
NA,NA,TRBJ1-4,TRBV7-8,CASSLARLGNEKLFF,TGTGCCAGCAGCTTAGCGAGGTTAGGTAATGAAAAACTGTTTTTT
NA,TRBD2,TRBJ2-7,TRBV28,CASSPGTSWYEQYF,TGTGCCAGCAGTCCAGGGACTAGCTGGTACGAGCAGTACTTC
NA,NA,TRBJ2-7,TRBV13,CASRPGGPSHEQYF,TGTGCCAGCAGGCCCGGGGGGCCTTCCCACGAGCAGTACTTC
NA,NA,TRBJ2-2,TRBV6-2/TRBV6-3,CASSPLTGELFF,TGTGCCAGCAGCCCCCTCACCGGGGAGCTGTTTTTT
NA,NA,TRBJ1-1,TRBV7-8,CASSLVPGITEAFF,TGTGCCAGCAGCTTAGTTCCGGGGATCACTGAAGCTTTCTTT
NA,TRBD1,TRBJ2-3,TRBV5-1,CASSTTGGALTDTQYF,TGCGCCAGCAGCACAACAGGGGGCGCTTTGACAGATACGCAGTATTTT
NA,NA,TRBJ2-3,TRBV2,CATGTSGDTQYF,TGTGCTACCGGGACCTCAGGAGATACGCAGTATTTT
NA,NA,TRBJ1-3,TRBV5-1,CASSNGQTGGNTIYF,TGCGCCAGCAGCAACGGACAGACTGGTGGAAACACCATATATTTT
NA,TRBD1,TRBJ2-7,TRBV5-1,CASSSGTGDYEQYF,TGCGCCAGCAGCTCCGGGACAGGAGACTACGAGCAGTACTTC
once,NA,TRBJ2-5,TRBV15,CATSRDPRLGETQYF,TGTGCCACCAGCAGAGATCCCAGGTTGGGAGAGACCCAGTACTTC
NA,NA,TRBJ1-5,TRBV5-5,CASSVTDSNQPQHF,TGTGCCAGCAGCGTTACAGATAGCAATCAGCCCCAGCATTTT
NA,NA,TRBJ2-7,TRBV6-1,CASSDRNSYEQYF,TGTGCCAGCAGTGACAGAAACTCCTACGAGCAGTACTTC
NA,NA,TRBJ1-6,TRBV19,CASSIDPGQGGSPLHF,TGTGCCAGTAGTATAGATCCGGGACAAGGAGGTTCACCCCTCCACTTT
NA,NA,TRBJ2-3,TRBV5-5,CASSLGQYTDTQYF,TGTGCCAGCAGCTTAGGGCAGTACACAGATACGCAGTATTTT
NA,TRBD1,TRBJ2-7,TRBV11-3,CASSLGLGGQGAYEQYF,TGTGCCAGCAGCTTAGGCTTAGGAGGACAGGGGGCCTACGAGCAGTACTTC
NA,NA,TRBJ2-1,TRBV28,CASSFRQGLSYNEQFF,TGTGCCAGCAGTTTCCGACAGGGACTCTCCTACAATGAGCAGTTCTTC
NA,NA,TRBJ2-2,TRBV7-9,CASSPTVELFF,TGTGCCAGCAGCCCGACCGTCGAGCTGTTTTTT
once,NA,TRBJ2-3,TRBV7-2,CASSPGAGITDTQYF,TGTGCCAGCAGCCCAGGGGCGGGAATTACAGATACGCAGTATTTT
once,NA,TRBJ2-5,TRBV5-1,CASSWPGQTETQYF,TGCGCCAGCAGCTGGCCGGGACAAACAGAGACCCAGTACTTC
NA,TRBD1,TRBJ2-7,TRBV5-1,CASSLGTGVLYEQYF,TGCGCCAGCAGCTTGGGGACAGGGGTTCTCTACGAGCAGTACTTC
NA,NA,TRBJ1-2,TRBV29-1,CSVVRTASGYTF,TGCAGCGTTGTAAGGACGGCGTCTGGCTACACCTTC
NA,TRBD2,TRBJ2-3,TRBV12-5,CASGRSSGSGTDTQYF,TGTGCTAGTGGTCGTTCTAGCGGGAGCGGCACAGATACGCAGTATTTT
NA,NA,TRBJ2-7,TRBV3-1/TRBV3-2,CASSLQYRGPYEQYF,TGTGCCAGCAGCCTACAATATCGGGGTCCCTACGAGCAGTACTTC